The entry below describes one T cell receptor beta chain. Its specificity is not known. Generated by immunoSEQ multiplex PCR, the TCRdb table keeps only in-frame clones and is missing some. The sample lists tens of thousands of clones, roughly nine tenths seen once, with more than 0.95% in the top ten. The entry originates in a study of T cells in localized non-small cell lung cancer. Germline CDR1 reads MDHEN; CDR2 reads SYDVKM. With 1 base removed from V and 2 bases from J, the gap between germline ends came to 11 bases. The CDR3 consists of 15 residues. Findings and limits, study-wide: Only one tumor region was sequenced, so heterogeneity remains possible. In the blood, greater T cell density corresponded to longer overall survival. Maximal T cell clonality occurred in uninvolved adjacent lung, with tumor ranking below it.

The rearrangement links TRBV28 to TRBJ1-1; D uncertain. This TCR derives from a woman between 40 and 69 years old with stage I lung adenocarcinoma. The sample in question was peripheral blood, obtained before any cancer treatment. CDR3 amino acids: CASSLYYVPNTEAFF. DNA of the CDR3: TGTGCCAGCAGTTTATATTACGTACCTAACACTGAAGCTTTCTTT.